The table lists the clone carrying this T cell receptor beta chain with a few counts. Its specificity is not known. This sample stems from a study of T cell responses to AZD1222 COVID-19 vaccine. Study observations and caveats: Possibly, clonal diversity was underestimated; donors were largely white British and included more females.

Method: immunoSEQ multiplex PCR; TCRdb's copy keeps in-frame clones and lacks some. In the table there are roughly 130,000 clones, about 85% of which are singletons. The CDR3 spans 15 residues. Trimming shortened V by 0 bases and J by 3 bases, and 13 bases separated the two germline ends. CDR1 and CDR2 (germline): SGDLS, YYNGEE. This TCR was sampled from an adult in good health. Sequenced here: peripheral blood, sampled on day 0 of AZD1222 vaccination. The chain carries TRBV9 and TRBJ2-7; D remains ambiguous. CDR3: CASSVDLGSIYEQYF. The DNA for the CDR3 is TGTGCCAGCAGCGTAGATTTGGGGTCGATCTACGAGCAGTACTTC.